Detailed here is one T cell receptor (beta chain). Its antigen is unidentified. Germline CDR1 reads SGHTA; CDR2 reads FQGTGA. This CDR3 has 15 residues. Trimming cost V 4 bases and J 9 bases, with 16 bases left between them. This record belongs to a study of T cell responses to AZD1222 COVID-19 vaccine. Produced via immunoSEQ multiplex PCR; TCRdb's table is partial and in-frame only. The table has some 180,000 clones, 94% seen once. Findings and limits, study-wide: Reports indicate that nearly half of spike-specific TCRs are directed at unmutated variant regions. Vaccine-associated CD4 TCRs spanned spike, dominant at 160-218 and 743-854. Donors skewed white British and female; clonal diversity was possibly underestimated. Repertoires were collected only later (after the peak T cell response had occurred).

The chain couples TRBV7-3 to TRBJ1-6; D gene ambiguous. The source of this sequence is an adult who received the AZD1222 COVID-19 vaccine. Specimen: peripheral blood, collected 28 days after the second AZD1222 dose. In nucleotides, the CDR3 is TGTGCCAGCAGCTCAAGAGCGGGAGGGCCTTCACCCCTCCACTTT. The encoded protein is CASSSRAGGPSPLHF.